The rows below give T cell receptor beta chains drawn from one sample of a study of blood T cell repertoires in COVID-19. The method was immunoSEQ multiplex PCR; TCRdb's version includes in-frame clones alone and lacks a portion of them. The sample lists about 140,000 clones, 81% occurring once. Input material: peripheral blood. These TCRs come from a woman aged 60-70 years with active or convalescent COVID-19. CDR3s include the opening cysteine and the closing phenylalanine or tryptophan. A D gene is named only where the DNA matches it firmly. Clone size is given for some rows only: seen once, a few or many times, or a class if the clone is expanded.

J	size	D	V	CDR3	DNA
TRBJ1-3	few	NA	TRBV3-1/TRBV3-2	CASSHSGSGNTIYF	TGTGCCAGCAGCCATTCAGGCTCTGGAAACACCATATATTTT
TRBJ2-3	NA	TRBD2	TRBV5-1	CASSLGGSGGSTDTQYF	TGCGCCAGCAGCTTGGGAGGTAGCGGGGGTAGCACAGATACGCAGTATTTT
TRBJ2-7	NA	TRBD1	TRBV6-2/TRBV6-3	CASSFHNRDRGNEQYF	TGTGCCAGCAGTTTTCATAACCGGGACAGGGGAAACGAGCAGTACTTC
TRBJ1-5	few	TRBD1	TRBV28	CASRDLKRTGYNQPQHF	TGTGCCAGCAGAGATTTAAAACGGACAGGGTATAATCAGCCCCAGCATTTT
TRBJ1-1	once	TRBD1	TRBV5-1	CASSLGDRGSTEAFF	TGCGCCAGCAGCTTGGGGGACAGGGGAAGCACTGAAGCTTTCTTT
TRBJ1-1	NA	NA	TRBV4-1	CASHQGYQGRAEAFF	TGCGCCAGCCACCAGGGGTATCAGGGGAGGGCTGAAGCTTTCTTT
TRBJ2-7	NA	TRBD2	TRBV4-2	CASSQISGTSGIYEQYF	TGTGCCAGCAGCCAAATTTCCGGGACTAGCGGGATCTACGAGCAGTACTTC
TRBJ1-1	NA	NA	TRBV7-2	CASSVRGAVGEAFF	TGTGCCAGCAGCGTTCGGGGGGCGGTTGGTGAAGCTTTCTTT
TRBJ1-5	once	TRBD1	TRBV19	CASKLEQGAFSNQPQHF	TGTGCCAGTAAATTGGAACAGGGGGCTTTTAGCAATCAGCCCCAGCATTTT
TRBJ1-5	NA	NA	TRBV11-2	CASSSRISGGTQPQHF	TGTGCCAGCAGCTCCCGGATCTCCGGCGGTACTCAGCCCCAGCATTTT
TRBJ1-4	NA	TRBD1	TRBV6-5	CASSPRQGTNEKLFF	TGTGCCAGCAGCCCCCGACAGGGTACTAATGAAAAACTGTTTTTT
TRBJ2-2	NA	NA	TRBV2	CASGQTNTGELFF	TGTGCCAGCGGACAGACGAACACCGGGGAGCTGTTTTTT
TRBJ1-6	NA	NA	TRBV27	CASSLVIYNSPLHF	TGTGCCAGCAGTTTAGTCATCTATAATTCACCCCTCCACTTT
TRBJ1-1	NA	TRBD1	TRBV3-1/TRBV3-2	CASSRKQGAGTEAFF	TGTGCCAGCAGCCGGAAACAGGGGGCAGGCACTGAAGCTTTCTTT
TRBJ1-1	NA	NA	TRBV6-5	CASARGGNTEAFF	TGTGCCAGCGCTAGGGGAGGGAACACTGAAGCTTTCTTT
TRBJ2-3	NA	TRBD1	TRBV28	CASRRRDRAQDTQYF	TGTGCCAGCAGACGCCGGGACAGGGCCCAAGATACGCAGTATTTT
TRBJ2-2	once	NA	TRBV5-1	CASSPQVQGGGELFF	TGCGCCAGCAGCCCCCAGGTGCAGGGGGGCGGGGAGCTGTTTTTT
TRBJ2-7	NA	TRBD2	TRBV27	CASSPHGRGYEQYF	TGTGCCAGCAGTCCCCACGGGAGGGGCTACGAGCAGTACTTC
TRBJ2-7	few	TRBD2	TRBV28	CASSLRGTGRLAGGYEQYF	TGTGCCAGCAGTCTAAGGGGTACAGGAAGGCTAGCGGGAGGGTACGAGCAGTACTTC
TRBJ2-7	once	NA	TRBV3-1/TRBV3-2	CASSPGHRSSYEQYF	TGTGCCAGCAGCCCCGGCCATCGGAGCTCCTACGAGCAGTACTTC
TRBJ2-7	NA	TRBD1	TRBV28	CASSYPGQSSYEQYF	TGTGCCAGCAGTTACCCGGGACAGAGCTCCTACGAGCAGTACTTC
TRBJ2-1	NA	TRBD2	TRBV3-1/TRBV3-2	CASSQEVRAGHEQFF	TGTGCCAGCAGCCAAGAAGTCCGAGCGGGGCATGAGCAGTTCTTC
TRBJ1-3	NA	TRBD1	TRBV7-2	CASSLQTGASGNTIYF	TGTGCCAGCAGCTTGCAGACAGGGGCGTCTGGAAACACCATATATTTT
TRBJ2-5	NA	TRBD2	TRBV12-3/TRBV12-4	CASSQREGETQYF	TGTGCCAGCAGTCAGCGGGAGGGAGAGACCCAGTACTTC
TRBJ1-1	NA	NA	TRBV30	CACTRNRANTEAFF	TGTGCCTGCACTCGAAACAGGGCGAACACTGAAGCTTTCTTT
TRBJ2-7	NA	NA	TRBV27	CASRMAVTTYEQYF	TGTGCCAGCAGAATGGCGGTCACAACCTACGAGCAGTACTTC
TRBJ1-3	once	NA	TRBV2	CASSVNGRGTDTIYF	TGTGCCAGCAGTGTGAACGGCAGGGGAACGGACACCATATATTTT
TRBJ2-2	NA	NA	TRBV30	CAWSLRRGTGELFF	TGTGCCTGGAGCCTACGGAGGGGCACCGGGGAGCTGTTTTTT
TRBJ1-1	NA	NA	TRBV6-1	CASSEAGRINTEAFF	TGTGCCAGCAGTGAAGCCGGCAGGATAAACACTGAAGCTTTCTTT
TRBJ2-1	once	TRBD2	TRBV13	CASSPLGLANEQFF	TGTGCCAGCAGCCCCCTGGGACTAGCCAATGAGCAGTTCTTC
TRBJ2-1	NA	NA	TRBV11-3	CASSLGAPRGNEQFF	TGTGCCAGCAGCTTAGGAGCCCCTAGGGGCAATGAGCAGTTCTTC
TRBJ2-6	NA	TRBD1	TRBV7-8	CASRLGQGIDGANVLTF	TGTGCCAGCAGGCTGGGACAGGGAATCGACGGGGCCAACGTCCTGACTTTC
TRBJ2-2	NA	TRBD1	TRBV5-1	CASSFQGAPGELFF	TGCGCCAGCAGCTTCCAGGGGGCGCCCGGGGAGCTGTTTTTT
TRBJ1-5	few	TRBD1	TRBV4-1	CASSQELQGYSNQPQHF	TGCGCCAGCAGCCAAGAACTACAGGGGTATAGCAATCAGCCCCAGCATTTT
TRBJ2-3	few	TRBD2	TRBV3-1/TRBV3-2	CASSHRREGTDTQYF	TGTGCCAGCAGCCATCGGAGGGAGGGGACAGATACGCAGTATTTT
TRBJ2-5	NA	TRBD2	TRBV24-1	CAARASGRQETQYF	TGTGCCGCCAGGGCTAGCGGGAGACAAGAGACCCAGTACTTC
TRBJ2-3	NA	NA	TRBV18	CASSPVQADTQYF	TGTGCCAGCTCTCCGGTCCAGGCAGATACGCAGTATTTT
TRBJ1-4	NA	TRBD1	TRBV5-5	CASSLSDRRGEKLFF	TGTGCCAGCAGCTTGTCGGACAGGCGGGGTGAAAAACTGTTTTTT
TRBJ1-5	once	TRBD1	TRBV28	CASRKQGARQPQHF	TGTGCCAGCAGAAAACAGGGGGCACGACAGCCCCAGCATTTT
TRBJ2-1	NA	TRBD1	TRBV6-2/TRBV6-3	CASSYRGLAYNEQFF	TGTGCCAGCAGTTACAGGGGGCTCGCCTACAATGAGCAGTTCTTC
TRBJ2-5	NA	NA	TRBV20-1	CSASKGVGRETQYF	TGCAGTGCTAGTAAAGGGGTAGGGCGAGAGACCCAGTACTTC
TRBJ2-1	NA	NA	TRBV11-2	CASSLMEGPRPIYNEQFF	TGTGCCAGCAGCTTAATGGAGGGCCCACGGCCTATTTACAATGAGCAGTTCTTC
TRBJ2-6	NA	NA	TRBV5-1	CASSSTGSFSGANVLTF	TGCGCCAGCAGCTCTACGGGATCCTTCTCTGGGGCCAACGTCCTGACTTTC
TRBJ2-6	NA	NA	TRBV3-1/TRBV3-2	CASSPTDSQSSGANVLTF	TGTGCCAGCAGCCCAACCGACAGCCAAAGCTCTGGGGCCAACGTCCTGACTTTC
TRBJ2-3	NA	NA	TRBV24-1	CATSETGLDTQYF	TGTGCCACCAGTGAAACAGGGTTGGATACGCAGTATTTT
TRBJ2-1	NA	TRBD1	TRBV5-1	CASSPTGTEYNEQFF	TGCGCCAGCAGCCCGACCGGGACAGAATACAATGAGCAGTTCTTC